One and the same sample provided the 3 T cell receptor beta chains below, sequenced in a study of blood T cell repertoires in COVID-19. This table comes from immunoSEQ multiplex PCR, and its TCRdb copy is limited to in-frame clones, with some not included. The sample shows about 330,000 clones, around 86% of them seen only once. The sample was PBMCs or T cells enriched from blood (not recorded which). All receptors derive from a woman aged 18-29 years who had recovered from COVID-19.

The chain joins TRBV7-3 to TRBJ2-2; 15 bases align to TRBD2. Trimming removed 2 bases from V and 6 bases from J; junction bases left unmatched: 1. This CDR3 contains 16 residues. From germline, CDR1 is SGHTA and CDR2 FQGTGA. CDR3 sequence reads: CASSLGTSGRSGELFF. CDR3 bases: TGTGCCAGCAGCTTAGGGACTAGCGGGAGGTCCGGGGAGCTGTTTTTT.

The chain has TRBV2 and TRBJ1-5; perhaps TRBD1 as D (5 bases). V lost 4 bases and J lost 5, with 12 bases in between. The CDR3 loop spans 14 amino acids. Germline CDR1 reads SNHLY; CDR2 reads FYNNEI. The CDR3: CASSGGSRDQPQHF. The CDR3 nucleotides read TGTGCCAGCAGTGGGGGCAGTAGGGATCAGCCCCAGCATTTT.

This chain links TRBV10-1 with TRBJ2-7; the match to TRBD1 covers 8 bases. The V gene's germline CDR1 is WNHNN and CDR2 SYGVQD (reference sequence). With V trimmed by 8 bases and J by 3 bases, 15 bases remained unmatched. The CDR3 runs to 16 residues. CDR3 loop: CASERTEDRESYEQYF. CDR3 coding DNA: TGCGCCAGCGAAAGGACGGAGGACAGGGAGAGCTACGAGCAGTACTTC.